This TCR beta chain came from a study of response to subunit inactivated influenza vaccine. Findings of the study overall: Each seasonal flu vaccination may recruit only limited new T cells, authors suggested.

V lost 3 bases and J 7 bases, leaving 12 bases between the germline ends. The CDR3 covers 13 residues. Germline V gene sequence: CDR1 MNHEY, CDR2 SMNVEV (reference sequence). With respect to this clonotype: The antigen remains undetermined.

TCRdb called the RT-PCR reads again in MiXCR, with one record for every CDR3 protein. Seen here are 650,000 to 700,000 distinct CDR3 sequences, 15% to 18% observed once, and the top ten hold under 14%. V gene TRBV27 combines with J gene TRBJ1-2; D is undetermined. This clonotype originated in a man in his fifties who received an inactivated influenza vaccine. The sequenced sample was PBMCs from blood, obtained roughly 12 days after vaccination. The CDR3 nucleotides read TGTGCCAGCAGTTTCTCCGGACGGAGTGGCTACACCTTC. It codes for CASSFSGRSGYTF.